Listed below are T cell receptor beta chains from one sample, sequenced in a study of blood T cell repertoires in COVID-19. Using immunoSEQ multiplex PCR, the repertoire was profiled, and TCRdb retains in-frame clones only, with some absent. Among 150,000 to 200,000 clones listed, around 86% were seen once. Sequenced: peripheral blood. These receptors were taken from a man aged 18 to 29 with acute or convalescent COVID-19. The CDR3 runs from the conserved cysteine through the conserved F or W. A clone size is listed for some rows: how often the clone was seen (once, few, many), or a class if it is expanded.

>TRBV5-1|NA|TRBJ2-3
CASSLRLAGGRSTDTQYF
>TRBV4-1|once|TRBJ1-3
CASSQELRQFRNTIYF
>TRBV19|NA|TRBJ2-3
CASSTWTGGAGDTQYF
>TRBV30|few|TRBJ1-5
CAWSLGTFSNQPQHF
>TRBV30|NA|TRBJ1-3
CAWSQGSGNTIYF
>TRBV25-1|NA|TRBJ2-6
CASSNPGFSGANVLTF
>TRBV28|once|TRBJ1-3
CASSPRRAGGNTIYF
>TRBV21-1|NA|TRBJ2-5
CASSDFSGGNQETQYF
>TRBV2|NA|TRBJ1-2
CASIATGGNYGYTF
>TRBV18|NA|TRBJ1-2
CASSPRRGREGYGYTF
>TRBV18|NA|TRBJ1-1
CASSKQGGMNTEAFF
>TRBV19|NA|TRBJ1-1
CASSRGGNTEAFF
>TRBV6-5|NA|TRBJ1-5
CASSQGISNQPQHF
>TRBV18|NA|TRBJ1-1
CASSSSTGLNTEAFF
>TRBV11-2|NA|TRBJ2-1
CASSLSSGTTNEQFF
>TRBV12-3/TRBV12-4|NA|TRBJ1-5
CASRQGGQPQHF
>TRBV3-1/TRBV3-2|NA|TRBJ1-1
CASSQLGGNTEAFF
>TRBV6-1|NA|TRBJ1-2
CASSDHRVYGYTF
>TRBV19|NA|TRBJ1-1
CASSLRPGQGKAFF
>TRBV3-1/TRBV3-2|NA|TRBJ2-3
CASSQPDRGPDTQYF
>TRBV19|NA|TRBJ1-3
CASSILTGSGNTIYF
>TRBV7-2|NA|TRBJ2-1
CASSFTGNYNEQFF
>TRBV5-1|NA|TRBJ1-1
CASSLVRGAGANTEAFF